These 24 T cell receptor beta chains came from one sample sequenced in a study of T cell changes during pregnancy in multiple sclerosis. Generated by immunoSEQ multiplex PCR, the TCRdb table keeps only in-frame clones and is missing some. Among around 130,000 clones listed, about 96% were seen once. The sample here was peripheral blood, taken after pregnancy. These receptors were collected from a female donor with multiple sclerosis, enrolled in a pregnancy study.

This chain uses TRBV7-9 with TRBJ2-4; possible D gene TRBD2, 7 bases. V was trimmed by 5 bases and J by 7 bases, leaving 18 bases between them. The CDR3 extends over 15 amino acids. The germline gives CDR1 SEHNR, CDR2 FQNEAQ (reference sequence). The DNA for the CDR3 is TGTGCCAGCAGCCGACCTGGGGGCGGGAGTAACATTCAGTACTTC. This translates into CASSRPGGGSNIQYF.

V is TRBV10-1 and J is TRBJ2-1, with D tentatively TRBD2 (5 bases). Germline V gene data show CDR1 as WNHNN and CDR2 as SYGVQD (reference sequence). There are 12 residues in the CDR3. Deletions cut 8 bases from V and 8 bases from J, with 13 bases between. CDR3 sequence: CASQRSTDEQFF. Written as DNA, the CDR3 is TGCGCCAGCCAGCGGAGTACGGATGAGCAGTTCTTC.

The chain recombines TRBV9 with TRBJ2-2, with D unresolved. V lost 0 bases, J lost 7 bases, and 4 bases lay in between. The CDR3 is 12 residues long. CDR1 is SGDLS, CDR2 YYNGEE, per germline. CDR3 in amino acids: CASSVVNGELFF. CDR3 coding DNA: TGTGCCAGCAGCGTAGTAAACGGGGAGCTGTTTTTT.

This clone was found once. The rearrangement links TRBV14 to TRBJ1-1; D is undetermined. Germline V gene data show CDR1 as SGHDN and CDR2 as FVKESK. CDR3 length: 14 residues. Trimming took off 2 bases at V and 1 base at J, with 8 bases between the two ends. The CDR3 here is CASSQRFGNTEAFF. The CDR3 nucleotides read TGTGCCAGCAGCCAACGGTTCGGGAACACTGAAGCTTTCTTT.

This chain joins TRBV28 and TRBJ2-1; D is perhaps TRBD1 (6 bases). The CDR3 has 14 residues. From germline, CDR1 is MDHEN and CDR2 SYDVKM. Trimming left V 9 bases short and J 8 bases short, with 20 bases between. Written as DNA, the CDR3 is TGTGCCAGTCAACCGGGACAAGGATATTATGAGCAGTTCTTC. It translates to CASQPGQGYYEQFF.

V usage is TRBV6-6 and J usage is TRBJ1-4; D might be TRBD1 (6 bases). The CDR3 extends over 14 amino acids. The V end lost 6 bases, the J end lost 8 bases, and 16 bases lay between the germline ends. Per the germline V gene, CDR1 is MNHNY and CDR2 is SVGAGI (reference sequence). The DNA of the CDR3 is TGTGCCAGCAGACTACAGGGTACGGAGGAAAAACTGTTTTTT. Its protein product is CASRLQGTEEKLFF.

This chain connects TRBV5-1 to TRBJ2-2; D not resolved. The germline V gene encodes CDR1 SGHRS and CDR2 YFSETQ. The CDR3 has 13 amino acids. The ends were cut back, 0 bases at V and 7 bases at J, with 7 bases in the middle. The CDR3 loop is CASSLAVGGELFF. The CDR3 bases are TGCGCCAGCAGCTTGGCGGTCGGCGGGGAGCTGTTTTTT.

The V and J genes are TRBV4-1 and TRBJ2-7; 8 bases match TRBD2. V was pared by 1 base and J by 4 bases, with 21 bases of the junction left unmatched. The CDR3 has 20 amino acids. Germline CDR1 reads MGHRA; CDR2 reads YSYEKL. The CDR3 nucleotides read TGCGCCAGCAGCCAAGTATCACTTGGGATAGCGGGAAACCGGGGGTACGAGCAGTACTTC. Protein product: CASSQVSLGIAGNRGYEQYF.

CDR3 region: CASSSHGGSYEQYF. The CDR3 bases are TGTGCCAGCAGTTCCCATGGGGGGAGTTACGAGCAGTACTTC. The V and J genes are TRBV28 and TRBJ2-7; weak D call: TRBD2 (6 bases). The CDR3 covers 14 residues. Trimming left V 4 bases short and J 4 bases short, with 14 bases between. Per the germline V gene, CDR1 is MDHEN and CDR2 is SYDVKM.

This chain uses TRBV7-9 with TRBJ2-1; 8 nucleotides match TRBD2. The CDR3 consists of 14 residues. V was pared by 6 bases and J by 4 bases, with 5 bases of the junction left unmatched. Germline V gene lookup returns CDR1 SEHNR and CDR2 FQNEAQ (reference sequence). The DNA of the CDR3 is TGTGCCAGCAGTATGGAGCGGGAGTACAATGAGCAGTTCTTC. Residues: CASSMEREYNEQFF.

The chain uses TRBV5-6 and TRBJ1-2; 9 nucleotides agree with TRBD1. Germline V lookup: CDR1 SGHDT, CDR2 YYEEEE. The ends lost 0 bases at V and 1 base at J; junction bases unmatched: 10. The CDR3 has 18 residues. CDR3 protein: CASSLVASAGQGNYGYTF. The CDR3 nucleotides are TGTGCCAGCAGCTTGGTAGCCAGCGCGGGACAGGGTAACTATGGCTACACCTTC.

The V and J genes are TRBV6-5 and TRBJ2-1; 16 bases map to TRBD2. The CDR3 length is 16 residues. V lost 6 bases, J lost 8 bases, and 7 bases stayed unmatched. The germline V gene encodes CDR1 MNHEY and CDR2 SVGAGI. The CDR3 region is CASSYGTSGRGDEQFF. In nucleotides, the CDR3 is TGTGCCAGCAGCTACGGGACTAGCGGGAGGGGGGATGAGCAGTTCTTC.

This chain links TRBV7-2 with TRBJ2-7, with 13 bases matching TRBD2. V trimming: 8 bases; J trimming: 4 bases; junction bases outside the gene matches: 8. This CDR3 spans 15 amino acids. Germline loops: CDR1 SGHTA, CDR2 FQGNSA. In nucleotides, the CDR3 is TGTGCCAGCGGAGGGGGACTAGCGGGAATATACGAGCAGTACTTC. It encodes CASGGGLAGIYEQYF. The full variable domain, with the rest looked up from reference TRBV7-2 and TRBJ2-7, is GAGVSQSPSNKVTEKGKDVELRCDPISGHTALYWYRQSLGQGLEFLIYFQGNSAPDKSGLPSDRFSAERTGGSVSTLTIQRTQQEDSAVYLCASGGGLAGIYEQYFGPGTRLTVT.

This rearrangement joins TRBV6-5 to TRBJ1-2; D unresolved. The CDR3 is 15 amino acids. V gave up 0 bases and J gave up 4 bases, with 12 bases separating them. Per the germline V gene, CDR1 is MNHEY and CDR2 is SVGAGI. In DNA, the CDR3 is TGTGCCAGCAGTTACTCGATAGGTTGGGCCTATGGCTACACCTTC. Protein product: CASSYSIGWAYGYTF.

There are a few counts of this clone. The chain recombines TRBV4-2 with TRBJ1-2; no clear D. The CDR3 sequence is 13 residues long. Germline assignment: CDR1 LGHNA and CDR2 YNFKEQ. V lost 1 base, J lost 4 bases, and 7 bases lay in between. CDR3 region: CASSQVEAYGYTF. CDR3 bases: TGTGCCAGCAGCCAAGTTGAAGCCTATGGCTACACCTTC.

The chain combines TRBV4-3 with TRBJ2-6; the match to TRBD1 covers 8 bases. The CDR3 totals 16 residues. Germline CDR1 reads LGHNA; CDR2 reads YSLEER. The V and J ends lost 3 bases and 4 bases, in that order; junction bases with no gene match: 5. CDR3 in amino acids: CASSQMQGAGANVLTF. The CDR3 nucleotides are TGCGCCAGCAGCCAGATGCAGGGGGCCGGGGCCAACGTCCTGACTTTC.

This sequence joins TRBV7-8 and TRBJ2-7, with D possibly TRBD2 on 6 matching bases. The CDR3 loop spans 16 amino acids. Germline lookup yields CDR1 SGHVS and CDR2 FQNEAQ. The V gene lost 5 bases and the J gene lost 2 bases, with 19 bases spanning the gap. Written as DNA, the CDR3 is TGTGCCAGCAGCGCGCCGCTCGGACTATTACCCTACGAGCAGTACTTC. Translating gives CASSAPLGLLPYEQYF.

The chain combines TRBV14 with TRBJ2-3, with 9 nucleotides matching TRBD2. From germline, CDR1 is SGHDN and CDR2 FVKESK. V shed 5 bases and J 1 base; nucleotides not matched to a gene: 4. The CDR3 runs to 15 residues. The CDR3 sequence is CASSALAGGTDTQYF. CDR3 bases: TGTGCCAGCAGCGCCTTAGCGGGAGGCACAGATACGCAGTATTTT.

The rearrangement uses TRBV29-1 and TRBJ2-3; TRBD1 is a possible D gene (6 bases). The V gene lost 7 bases and the J gene lost 2 bases, with 16 bases spanning the gap. CDR1 is SQVTM and CDR2 is ANQGSEA in the germline V gene. The CDR3 length is 14 residues. This chain's CDR3 is CSADLDRVTDTQYF. For the CDR3, the DNA is TGCAGCGCCGACTTGGACAGAGTCACAGATACGCAGTATTTT.

V gene TRBV7-3 combines with J gene TRBJ2-7; D gene ambiguous. V dropped 1 base and J dropped 2 bases, with 9 bases sitting between them. The germline V gene has CDR1 SGHTA and CDR2 FQGTGA. There are 14 residues in the CDR3. CDR3 in DNA: TGTGCCAGCAGCTTAAGGCCAGGCACCTACGAGCAGTACTTC. Protein: CASSLRPGTYEQYF.

The chain recombines TRBV4-3 with TRBJ2-3, with 13 positions matching TRBD2. The CDR3 contains 18 residues. After removal of 8 bases from V and 4 bases from J, the junction contained 15 bases not matched to a gene. CDR1 LGHNA and CDR2 YSLEER come from the germline V gene. CDR3 residues: CASSSGETSGRGPDTQYF. CDR3 coding DNA: TGCGCCAGCTCCTCTGGGGAAACTAGCGGGAGGGGTCCAGATACGCAGTATTTT.

The chain couples TRBV6-9 to TRBJ2-7; D not certain. The CDR3 is 14 amino acids. Trimming left V 6 bases short and J 0 bases short, with 12 bases between. The germline gives CDR1 MNHGY, CDR2 SVAAGI. This CDR3 reads CASRRRRSSYEQYF. The CDR3 DNA reads TGTGCCAGCAGGAGACGAAGGAGCTCCTACGAGCAGTACTTC.

The genes are TRBV16 and TRBJ1-4, with D possibly being TRBD1 (6 bases). Looked up from germline, CDR1 is KGHSY and CDR2 is FQNENV. Trimming removed 0 bases at V and 3 bases at J, with 17 bases between. CDR3 length equals 18 residues. Here the CDR3 DNA reads TGTGCCAGCAGCCAATCGGGGAACGGGGGGCCGTCTAATGAAAAACTGTTTTTT. Its protein is CASSQSGNGGPSNEKLFF.

The genes are TRBV6-6 and TRBJ2-3; D remains unclear. This CDR3 contains 11 residues. Germline-derived CDR1 and CDR2 are MNHNY and SVGAGI (reference sequence). With 5 bases removed from V and 4 bases from J, the gap between germline ends came to 4 bases. This CDR3 is CASSPADTQYF. Written as DNA, the CDR3 is TGTGCCAGCAGTCCAGCAGATACGCAGTATTTT.